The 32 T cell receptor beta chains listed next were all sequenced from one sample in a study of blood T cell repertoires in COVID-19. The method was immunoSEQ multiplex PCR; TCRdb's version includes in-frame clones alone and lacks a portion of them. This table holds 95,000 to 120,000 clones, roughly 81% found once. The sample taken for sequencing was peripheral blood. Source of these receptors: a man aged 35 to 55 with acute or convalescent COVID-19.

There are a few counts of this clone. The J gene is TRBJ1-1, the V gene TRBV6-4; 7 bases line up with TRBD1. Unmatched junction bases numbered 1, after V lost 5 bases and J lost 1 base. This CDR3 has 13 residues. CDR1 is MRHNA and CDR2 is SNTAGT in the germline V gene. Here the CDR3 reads CASSRDRNTEAFF. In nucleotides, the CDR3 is TGTGCCAGCAGTCGGGACAGGAACACTGAAGCTTTCTTT.

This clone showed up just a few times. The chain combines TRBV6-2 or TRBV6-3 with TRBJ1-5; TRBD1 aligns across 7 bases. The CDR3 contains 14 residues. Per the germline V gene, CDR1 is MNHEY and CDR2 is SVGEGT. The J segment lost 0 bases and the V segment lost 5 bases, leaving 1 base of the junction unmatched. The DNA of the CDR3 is TGTGCCAGCAGTGACAGGGTTAGCAATCAGCCCCAGCATTTT. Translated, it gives CASSDRVSNQPQHF.

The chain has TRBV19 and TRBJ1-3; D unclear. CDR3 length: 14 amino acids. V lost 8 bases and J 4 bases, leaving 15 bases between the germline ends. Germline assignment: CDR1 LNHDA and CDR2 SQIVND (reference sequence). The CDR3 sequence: CASDKNSAGNTIYF. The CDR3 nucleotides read TGTGCCAGTGACAAAAATAGCGCCGGAAACACCATATATTTT.

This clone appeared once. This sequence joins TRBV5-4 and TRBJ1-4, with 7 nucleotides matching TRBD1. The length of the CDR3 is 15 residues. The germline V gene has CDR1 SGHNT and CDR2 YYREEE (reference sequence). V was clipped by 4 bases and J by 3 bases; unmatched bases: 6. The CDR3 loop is CASSPTGTANEKLFF. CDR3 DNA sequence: TGTGCCAGCAGCCCCACCGGGACAGCTAATGAAAAACTGTTTTTT.

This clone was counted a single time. CDR3: CAWATGGGYGYTF. DNA for the CDR3: TGTGCCTGGGCCACTGGGGGGGGCTATGGCTACACCTTC. The gene calls are TRBV30 and TRBJ1-2, with TRBD1 as a possible D gene (5 bases). V was shortened by 5 bases and J by 4 bases, with 14 bases between the two germline ends. The length of the CDR3 is 13 residues. Germline V gene sequence: CDR1 GTSNPN, CDR2 SVGIG (reference sequence). The full variable domain, its missing parts supplied by reference TRBV30 and TRBJ1-2, is SQTIHQWPATLVQPVGSPLSLECTVEGTSNPNLYWYRQAAGRGLQLLFYSVGIGQISSEVPQNLSASRPQDRQFILSSKKLLLSDSGFYLCAWATGGGYGYTFGSGTRLTVV.

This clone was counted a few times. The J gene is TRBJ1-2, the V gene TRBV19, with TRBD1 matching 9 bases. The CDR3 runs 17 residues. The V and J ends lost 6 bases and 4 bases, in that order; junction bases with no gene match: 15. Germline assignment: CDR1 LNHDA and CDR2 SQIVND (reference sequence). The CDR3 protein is CASSRPGQGKLVYGYTF. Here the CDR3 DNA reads TGTGCCAGTAGCAGACCGGGACAGGGAAAACTAGTCTATGGCTACACCTTC.

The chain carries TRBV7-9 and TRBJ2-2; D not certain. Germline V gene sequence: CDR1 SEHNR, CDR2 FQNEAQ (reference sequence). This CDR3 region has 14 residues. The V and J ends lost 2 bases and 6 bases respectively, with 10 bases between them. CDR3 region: CASSLNSFAGELFF. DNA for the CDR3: TGTGCCAGCAGCTTAAACAGTTTCGCCGGGGAGCTGTTTTTT.

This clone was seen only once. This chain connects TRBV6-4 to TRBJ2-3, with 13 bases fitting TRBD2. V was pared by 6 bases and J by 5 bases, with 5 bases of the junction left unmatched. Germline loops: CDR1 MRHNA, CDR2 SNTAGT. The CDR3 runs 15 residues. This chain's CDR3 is CASSTSGGAGDTQYF. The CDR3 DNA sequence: TGTGCCAGCAGCACTAGCGGGGGGGCCGGAGATACGCAGTATTTT.

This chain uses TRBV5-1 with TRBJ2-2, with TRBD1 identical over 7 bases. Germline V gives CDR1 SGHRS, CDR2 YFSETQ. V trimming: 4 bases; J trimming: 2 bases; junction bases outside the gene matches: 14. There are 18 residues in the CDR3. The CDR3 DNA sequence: TGCGCCAGCAGCCGCCTTGGGCAGGGGGTGACCAACACCGGGGAGCTGTTTTTT. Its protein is CASSRLGQGVTNTGELFF. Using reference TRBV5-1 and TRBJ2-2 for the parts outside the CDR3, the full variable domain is KAGVTQTPRYLIKTRGQQVTLSCSPISGHRSVSWYQQTPGQGLQFLFEYFSETQRNKGNFPGRFSGRQFSNSRSEMNVSTLELGDSALYLCASSRLGQGVTNTGELFFGEGSRLTVL.

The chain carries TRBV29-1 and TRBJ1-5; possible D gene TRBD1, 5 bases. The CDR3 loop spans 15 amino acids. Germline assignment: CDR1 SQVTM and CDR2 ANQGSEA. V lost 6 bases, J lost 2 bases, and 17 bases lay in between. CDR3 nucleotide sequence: TGCAGCGTAGTCGGGACTGGCGGCGGCAATCAGCCCCAGCATTTT. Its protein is CSVVGTGGGNQPQHF.

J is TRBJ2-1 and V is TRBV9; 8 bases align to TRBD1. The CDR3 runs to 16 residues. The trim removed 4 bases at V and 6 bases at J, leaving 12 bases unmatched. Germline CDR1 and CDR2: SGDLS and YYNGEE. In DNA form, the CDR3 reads TGTGCCAGCAGCCCGACCGGGACAGGTCCTTTCAATGAGCAGTTCTTC. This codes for CASSPTGTGPFNEQFF. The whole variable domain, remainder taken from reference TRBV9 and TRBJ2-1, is DSGVTQTPKHLITATGQRVTLRCSPRSGDLSVYWYQQSLDQGLQFLIQYYNGEERAKGNILERFSAQQFPDLHSELNLSSLELGDSALYFCASSPTGTGPFNEQFFGPGTRLTVL.

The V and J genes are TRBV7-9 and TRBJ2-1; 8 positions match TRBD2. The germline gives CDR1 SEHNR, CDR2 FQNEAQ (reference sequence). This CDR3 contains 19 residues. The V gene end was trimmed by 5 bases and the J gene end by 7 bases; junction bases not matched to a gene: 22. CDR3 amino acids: CASSKGRSSGYSGGNEQFF. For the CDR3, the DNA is TGTGCCAGCAGCAAAGGGCGGTCTAGCGGGTACTCCGGGGGAAATGAGCAGTTCTTC. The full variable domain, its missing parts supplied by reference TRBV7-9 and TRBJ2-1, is DTGVSQNPRHKITKRGQNVTFRCDPISEHNRLYWYRQTLGQGPEFLTYFQNEAQLEKSRLLSDRFSAERPKGSFSTLEIQRTEQGDSAMYLCASSKGRSSGYSGGNEQFFGPGTRLTVL.

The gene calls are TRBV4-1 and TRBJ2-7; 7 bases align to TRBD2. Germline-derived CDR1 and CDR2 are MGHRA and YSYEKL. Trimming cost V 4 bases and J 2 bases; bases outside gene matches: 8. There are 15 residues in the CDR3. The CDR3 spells CASSRAGTTAYEQYF. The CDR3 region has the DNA TGCGCCAGCAGCCGCGCCGGGACTACCGCCTACGAGCAGTACTTC.

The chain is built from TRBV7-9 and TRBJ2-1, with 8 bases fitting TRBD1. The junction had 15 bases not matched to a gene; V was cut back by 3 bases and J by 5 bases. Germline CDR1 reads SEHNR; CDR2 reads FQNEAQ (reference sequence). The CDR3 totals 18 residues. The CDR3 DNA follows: TGTGCCAGCAGCTTCCAGGGCCGGTTGGGACAGGTCCACAATGAGCAGTTCTTC. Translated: CASSFQGRLGQVHNEQFF.

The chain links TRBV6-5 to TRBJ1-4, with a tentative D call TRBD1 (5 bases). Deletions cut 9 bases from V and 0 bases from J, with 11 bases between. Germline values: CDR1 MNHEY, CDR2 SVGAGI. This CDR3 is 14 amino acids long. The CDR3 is CASSMTATNEKLFF. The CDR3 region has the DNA TGTGCCAGTTCAATGACAGCAACTAATGAAAAACTGTTTTTT.

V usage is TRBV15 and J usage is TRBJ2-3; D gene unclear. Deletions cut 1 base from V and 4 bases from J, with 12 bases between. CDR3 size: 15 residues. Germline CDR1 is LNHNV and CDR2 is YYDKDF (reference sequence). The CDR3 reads CATSRVTSTADTQYF. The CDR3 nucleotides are TGTGCCACCAGCAGAGTTACGAGTACAGCAGATACGCAGTATTTT.

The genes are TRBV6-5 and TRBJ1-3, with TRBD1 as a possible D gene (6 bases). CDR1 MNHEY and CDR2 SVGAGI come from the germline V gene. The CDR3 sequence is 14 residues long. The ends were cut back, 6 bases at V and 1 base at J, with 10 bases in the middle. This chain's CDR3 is CASRTGASGNTIYF. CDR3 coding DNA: TGTGCCAGCAGGACAGGAGCTTCTGGAAACACCATATATTTT.

CDR3 bases: TGTGCCACCAGTGAGGGGGGGACAGGGCAGTATGGCTACACCTTC. This gives the protein CATSEGGTGQYGYTF. The V gene is TRBV24-1, the J gene TRBJ1-2; 9 bases line up with TRBD1. Unmatched junction bases numbered 7, after V lost 4 bases and J lost 5 bases. Germline CDR1 KGHDR, CDR2 SFDVKD. This CDR3 comprises 15 residues.

CDR3 DNA: TGCGCCAGCAGCCGCGGGGTAGCGGGGAGCACAGATACGCAGTATTTT. This codes for CASSRGVAGSTDTQYF. This rearrangement joins TRBV10-1 to TRBJ2-3; 8 nucleotides align to TRBD2. Looked up from germline, CDR1 is WNHNN and CDR2 is SYGVQD (reference sequence). J gave up 0 bases and V 6 bases, and 8 bases lay outside the gene matches. The CDR3 has 16 amino acids.

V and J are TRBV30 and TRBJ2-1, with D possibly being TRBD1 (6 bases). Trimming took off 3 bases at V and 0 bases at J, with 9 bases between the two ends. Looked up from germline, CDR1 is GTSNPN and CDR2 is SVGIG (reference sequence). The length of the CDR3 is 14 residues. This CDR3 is CAWRTGSSYNEQFF. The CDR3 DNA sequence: TGTGCCTGGAGAACAGGGAGCTCCTACAATGAGCAGTTCTTC.

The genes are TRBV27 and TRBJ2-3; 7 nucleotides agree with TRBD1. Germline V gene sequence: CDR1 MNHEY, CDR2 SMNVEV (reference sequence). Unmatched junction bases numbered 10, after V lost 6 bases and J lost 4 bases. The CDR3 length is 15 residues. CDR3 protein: CASSPRGFKADTQYF. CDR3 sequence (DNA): TGTGCCAGCAGCCCCAGGGGGTTTAAAGCAGATACGCAGTATTTT.

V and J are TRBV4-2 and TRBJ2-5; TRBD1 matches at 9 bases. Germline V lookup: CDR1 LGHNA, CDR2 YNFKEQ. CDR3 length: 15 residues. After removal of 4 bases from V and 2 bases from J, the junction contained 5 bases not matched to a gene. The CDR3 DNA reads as TGTGCCAGCAGCCCGACGGACAGGGGTCAAGAGACCCAGTACTTC. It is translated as CASSPTDRGQETQYF.

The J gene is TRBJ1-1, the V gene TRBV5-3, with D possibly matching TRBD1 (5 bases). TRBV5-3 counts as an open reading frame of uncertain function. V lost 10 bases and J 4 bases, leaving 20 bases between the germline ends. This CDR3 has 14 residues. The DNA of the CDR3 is TGTGCCGGGGGGAGATTGGTCTTTGGCACTGAAGCTTTCTTT. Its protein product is CAGGRLVFGTEAFF.

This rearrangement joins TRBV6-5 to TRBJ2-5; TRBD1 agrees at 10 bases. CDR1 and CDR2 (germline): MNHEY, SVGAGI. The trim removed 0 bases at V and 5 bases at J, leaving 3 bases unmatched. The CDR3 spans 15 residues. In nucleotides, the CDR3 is TGTGCCAGCAGTTACTCGACAGGGGGCGGGGAGACCCAGTACTTC. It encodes CASSYSTGGGETQYF.

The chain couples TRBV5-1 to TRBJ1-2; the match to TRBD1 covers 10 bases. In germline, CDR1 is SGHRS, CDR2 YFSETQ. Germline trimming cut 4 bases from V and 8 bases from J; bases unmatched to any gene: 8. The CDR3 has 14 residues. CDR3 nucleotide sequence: TGCGCCAGCAGCACTCGGACAGGGGGTAGCGGCTACACCTTC. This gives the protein CASSTRTGGSGYTF.

The CDR3 coding sequence is TGTGCCAGTAGTCAAGGGGATGTCAAAAACATTCAGTACTTC. This gives the protein CASSQGDVKNIQYF. This chain uses TRBV19 with TRBJ2-4; the D gene is possibly TRBD1 (5 bases). CDR3 length: 14 residues. Deletions cut 5 bases from V and 3 bases from J, with 11 bases between. CDR1 and CDR2 (germline): LNHDA, SQIVND (reference sequence).

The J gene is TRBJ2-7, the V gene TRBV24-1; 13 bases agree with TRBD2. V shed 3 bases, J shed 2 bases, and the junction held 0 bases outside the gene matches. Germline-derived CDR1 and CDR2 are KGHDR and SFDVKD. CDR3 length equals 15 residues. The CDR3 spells CATSDTSGGAYEQYF. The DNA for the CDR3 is TGTGCCACCAGTGATACTAGCGGGGGGGCCTACGAGCAGTACTTC.

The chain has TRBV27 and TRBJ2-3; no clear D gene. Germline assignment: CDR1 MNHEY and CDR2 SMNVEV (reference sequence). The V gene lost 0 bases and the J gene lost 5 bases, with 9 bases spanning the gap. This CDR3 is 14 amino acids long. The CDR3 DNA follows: TGTGCCAGCAGTTTATCCTCCCCCCTAGATACGCAGTATTTT. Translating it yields CASSLSSPLDTQYF.

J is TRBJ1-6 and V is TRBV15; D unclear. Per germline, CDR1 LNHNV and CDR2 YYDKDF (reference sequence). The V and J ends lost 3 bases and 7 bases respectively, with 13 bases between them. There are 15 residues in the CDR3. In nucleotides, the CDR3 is TGTGCCACCAGCAGCTTCGGGGTGGGGAATTCACCCCTCCACTTT. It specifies CATSSFGVGNSPLHF.

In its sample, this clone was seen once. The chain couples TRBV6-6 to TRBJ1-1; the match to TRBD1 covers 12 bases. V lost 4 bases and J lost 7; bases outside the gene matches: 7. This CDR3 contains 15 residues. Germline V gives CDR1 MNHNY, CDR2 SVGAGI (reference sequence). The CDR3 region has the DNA TGTGCCAGCAGTTTGACGGGACAGGGGGCCGGTGAAGCTTTCTTT. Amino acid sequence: CASSLTGQGAGEAFF.

The CDR3 DNA sequence: TGTGCCAGCTCACCCATGGGGACTAGTACTCAGAATGAGCAGTTCTTC. It yields the protein CASSPMGTSTQNEQFF. The chain is built from TRBV18 and TRBJ2-1, with TRBD2 matching over 8 bases. Germline CDR1 KGHSH, CDR2 LQKENI. Trimming removed 3 bases from V and 7 bases from J; junction bases left unmatched: 11. This CDR3 is 16 amino acids long.

In DNA form, the CDR3 reads TGTGCCAGCAGTCCCCCCGGGGGTTCTAATGAAAAACTGTTTTTT. This sequence encodes CASSPPGGSNEKLFF. This chain connects TRBV19 to TRBJ1-4; possibly TRBD1 for D (5 bases). The CDR3 is 15 amino acids. With 9 bases removed from V and 3 bases from J, the gap between germline ends came to 17 bases. Germline V gives CDR1 LNHDA, CDR2 SQIVND (reference sequence).